The clone carrying this TCR beta chain was seen only a few times. Its cognate antigen is unknown. Trimming removed 4 bases at V and 0 bases at J, with 10 bases between. The CDR3 consists of 14 residues. CDR1 is SGHRS, CDR2 YFSETQ, per germline. Expressed TCRB transcripts were sequenced because the isolated RNA had all been reverse transcribed beforehand. This table comes from immunoSEQ multiplex PCR, and its TCRdb copy is limited to in-frame clones, with some not included. This sample has hundreds of thousands of clones, with about an eighth found just once. This entry comes from a study of beta chain features in type 1 diabetes. Findings and caveats of the study: Researchers report that Type 1 diabetes patients had moderately but significantly shorter TCRB CDR3s across all four CD4+ subsets.

The receptor comes from a man between 18 and 29 years old with type 1 diabetes. Sequenced input: naive CD4+ T cells from blood. The V and J genes are TRBV5-1 and TRBJ1-1; no reliable D call. The CDR3: CASSALTMNTEAFF. As DNA, the CDR3 is TGCGCCAGCAGCGCACTTACGATGAACACTGAAGCTTTCTTT.